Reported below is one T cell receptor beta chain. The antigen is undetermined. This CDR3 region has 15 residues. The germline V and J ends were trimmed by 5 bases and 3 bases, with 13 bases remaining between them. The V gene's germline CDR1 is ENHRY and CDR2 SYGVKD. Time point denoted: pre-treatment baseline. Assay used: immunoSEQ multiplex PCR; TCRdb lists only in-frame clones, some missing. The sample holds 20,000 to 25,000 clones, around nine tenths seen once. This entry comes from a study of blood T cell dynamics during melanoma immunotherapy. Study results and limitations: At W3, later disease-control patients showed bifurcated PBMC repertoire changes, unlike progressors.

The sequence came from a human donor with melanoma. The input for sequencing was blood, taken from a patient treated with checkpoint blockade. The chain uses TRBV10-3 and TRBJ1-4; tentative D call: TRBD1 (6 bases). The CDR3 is CAISKTQGSNEKLFF. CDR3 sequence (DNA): TGTGCCATCAGTAAAACTCAGGGGTCTAATGAAAAACTGTTTTTT.